This paragraph covers one T cell receptor (beta chain) sequence. This entry comes from a study of cytomegalovirus exposure and HLA in healthy donors. CDR1 and CDR2 (germline): SGHRS, YFSETQ. This CDR3 spans 15 amino acids. Trimming took 0 bases from V and 0 from J, leaving 8 bases between them. The PCR had 60 Vbeta and 13 Jbeta primers. The protocol was immunoSEQ multiplex PCR, while the TCRdb copy is restricted to in-frame clones and leaves out a portion. This table has around 150,000 clones, around 83% appearing once. The TCR comes from a middle-aged man in good health and CMV-seropositive. The chain links TRBV5-1 to TRBJ2-3, with D perhaps matching TRBD2 (5 bases). Input material: PBMCs. CDR3: CASSLGGLSTDTQYF. DNA for the CDR3: TGCGCCAGCAGCTTGGGCGGGCTGAGCACAGATACGCAGTATTTT.